Presented here are 2 T cell receptor beta chains from one specimen sequenced in a study of early stage breast cancer tumors. The repertoire was sequenced with immunoSEQ multiplex PCR; TCRdb's copy has only in-frame clones and lacks some. The table lists approximately 48,000 clones, approximately 90% of them singletons. The specimen was blood. Source of these receptors: a person aged 65-85 years with breast cancer.

This chain joins TRBV19 and TRBJ1-3, with 8 bases matching TRBD1. CDR3 length: 15 residues. The V gene's germline CDR1 is LNHDA and CDR2 SQIVND (reference sequence). With 7 bases clipped from V and 2 bases from J, the junction kept 7 bases outside the gene matches. In DNA, the CDR3 is TGTGCCAGTACCACGACCAGGGGGCCTGGAAACACCATATATTTT. This sequence encodes CASTTTRGPGNTIYF.

The chain couples TRBV19 to TRBJ2-3; 7 bases are a match to TRBD2. V shed 6 bases, J shed 3 bases, and the junction held 9 bases outside the gene matches. Germline loops: CDR1 LNHDA, CDR2 SQIVND (reference sequence). The CDR3 is made up of 15 amino acids. CDR3 DNA: TGTGCCAGTAGCGGGGACTACCAACGAACAGATACGCAGTATTTT. It translates to CASSGDYQRTDTQYF.